The rows below give T cell receptor beta chains drawn from one sample of a study of T-cell memory formation after mild COVID-19. TCRdb analysed the 5' RACE reads with MiXCR anew, one entry per CDR3 protein. This repertoire shows approximately 150,000 distinct CDR3 sequences, roughly 15% found once; its top ten account for 11% to 15%. The specimen was PBMCs or a T cell subset sorted from them (not recorded which). The receptor source for this set is an adult woman who had mild COVID-19 (a few samples of this study predate the infection). Cell type and time point are not known. CDR3s include the opening cysteine and the closing phenylalanine or tryptophan. A D gene is named only where the DNA matches it firmly. A row's size may be missing; if present it is once, few, many or a size class.

J gene: TRBJ1-2; clone size: few; D gene: TRBD1; V gene: TRBV29-1; CDR3 protein: CSEYRDRGLYGYTF; CDR3 DNA: TGCAGCGAGTACCGGGACAGGGGGCTCTATGGCTACACCTTC
J gene: TRBJ2-1; clone size: NA; D gene: TRBD2; V gene: TRBV12-3/TRBV12-4; CDR3 protein: CASSFTSHGLAGPSSYNEQFF; CDR3 DNA: TGTGCCAGCAGTTTTACGTCCCATGGGCTAGCGGGGCCTAGCTCCTACAATGAGCAGTTCTTC
J gene: TRBJ1-1; clone size: NA; D gene: TRBD1; V gene: TRBV19; CDR3 protein: CASTLGQGGNTEAFF; CDR3 DNA: TGTGCCAGTACGTTGGGACAGGGGGGAAACACTGAAGCTTTCTTT
J gene: TRBJ2-5; clone size: NA; D gene: NA; V gene: TRBV29-1; CDR3 protein: CSVVLETQYF; CDR3 DNA: TGCAGCGTTGTATTAGAGACCCAGTACTTC
J gene: TRBJ2-4; clone size: NA; D gene: NA; V gene: TRBV7-2; CDR3 protein: CASSLSVAKNIQYF; CDR3 DNA: TGTGCCAGCAGCTTATCAGTAGCCAAAAACATTCAGTACTTC
J gene: TRBJ2-3; clone size: few; D gene: NA; V gene: TRBV29-1; CDR3 protein: CSVGRGPGTDTQYF; CDR3 DNA: TGCAGCGTGGGGCGGGGGCCTGGCACAGATACGCAGTATTTT
J gene: TRBJ1-3; clone size: NA; D gene: NA; V gene: TRBV12-3/TRBV12-4; CDR3 protein: CASSLRWGDTIYF; CDR3 DNA: TGTGCCAGCAGTTTACGTTGGGGGGACACCATATATTTT
J gene: TRBJ2-7; clone size: NA; D gene: NA; V gene: TRBV27; CDR3 protein: CATSRGSGYYEQYF; CDR3 DNA: TGTGCCACCTCCCGGGGGAGCGGGTACTACGAGCAGTACTTC
J gene: TRBJ2-1; clone size: NA; D gene: NA; V gene: TRBV27; CDR3 protein: CASTANGREQFF; CDR3 DNA: TGTGCCAGCACCGCGAACGGACGGGAGCAGTTCTTC
J gene: TRBJ1-1; clone size: NA; D gene: NA; V gene: TRBV5-1; CDR3 protein: CASSSHGESEAFF; CDR3 DNA: TGCGCCAGCAGCTCCCACGGGGAGTCTGAAGCTTTCTTT
J gene: TRBJ2-2; clone size: few; D gene: TRBD2; V gene: TRBV12-3/TRBV12-4; CDR3 protein: CASRRKAGVFTGELFF; CDR3 DNA: TGTGCCAGCAGAAGGAAGGCGGGGGTCTTCACCGGGGAGCTGTTTTTT
J gene: TRBJ2-1; clone size: NA; D gene: NA; V gene: TRBV7-9; CDR3 protein: CASSPTVGGSYNEQFF; CDR3 DNA: TGTGCCAGCAGCCCCACGGTGGGGGGCTCCTACAATGAGCAGTTCTTC
J gene: TRBJ2-1; clone size: few; D gene: NA; V gene: TRBV7-3; CDR3 protein: CASSPLGGGTDNEQFF; CDR3 DNA: TGTGCCAGCAGCCCTCTCGGAGGGGGGACCGACAATGAGCAGTTCTTC
J gene: TRBJ1-1; clone size: NA; D gene: NA; V gene: TRBV24-1; CDR3 protein: CATSDTRQRGEAFF; CDR3 DNA: TGTGCCACCAGTGATACACGACAGAGAGGTGAAGCTTTCTTT
J gene: TRBJ1-1; clone size: NA; D gene: NA; V gene: TRBV10-3; CDR3 protein: CAIRSEPMNTEAFF; CDR3 DNA: TGTGCCATACGGAGCGAACCTATGAACACTGAAGCTTTCTTT
J gene: TRBJ1-1; clone size: NA; D gene: NA; V gene: TRBV6-2/TRBV6-3; CDR3 protein: CASSVTPGRLNTEAFF; CDR3 DNA: TGTGCCAGCAGTGTTACGCCTGGACGGCTGAACACTGAAGCTTTCTTT
J gene: TRBJ2-1; clone size: NA; D gene: TRBD2; V gene: TRBV11-2; CDR3 protein: CASSLGLVGSDEQFF; CDR3 DNA: TGTGCCAGCAGCCTCGGACTAGTTGGTAGTGATGAGCAGTTCTTC
J gene: TRBJ2-7; clone size: NA; D gene: TRBD1; V gene: TRBV4-1; CDR3 protein: CASSQGTGLYEQYF; CDR3 DNA: TGCGCCAGCAGCCAAGGGACAGGCCTATACGAGCAGTACTTC
J gene: TRBJ1-2; clone size: NA; D gene: NA; V gene: TRBV27; CDR3 protein: CASSLYRQGLYGYTF; CDR3 DNA: TGTGCCAGCAGTTTATATCGCCAGGGCCTTTATGGCTACACCTTC
J gene: TRBJ2-7; clone size: NA; D gene: TRBD1; V gene: TRBV2; CDR3 protein: CASSGQGFAYEQYF; CDR3 DNA: TGTGCCAGCAGTGGACAGGGCTTTGCTTACGAGCAGTACTTC
J gene: TRBJ2-7; clone size: few; D gene: TRBD1; V gene: TRBV5-5; CDR3 protein: CASSLVATGGYEQYF; CDR3 DNA: TGTGCCAGCAGCTTGGTTGCGACAGGGGGCTACGAGCAGTACTTC
J gene: TRBJ2-3; clone size: NA; D gene: NA; V gene: TRBV9; CDR3 protein: CASSVTLTADTQYF; CDR3 DNA: TGTGCCAGCAGCGTAACCCTGACGGCAGATACGCAGTATTTT
J gene: TRBJ2-3; clone size: few; D gene: NA; V gene: TRBV5-1; CDR3 protein: CASSRSGQGDTQYF; CDR3 DNA: TGCGCCAGCAGCAGGTCGGGGCAGGGGGATACGCAGTATTTT
J gene: TRBJ2-1; clone size: few; D gene: TRBD2; V gene: TRBV11-2; CDR3 protein: CASSLVAGGRMVNEQFF; CDR3 DNA: TGTGCCAGCAGCTTAGTGGCGGGAGGGCGAATGGTAAATGAGCAGTTCTTC
J gene: TRBJ2-6; clone size: many; D gene: NA; V gene: TRBV7-9; CDR3 protein: CASSYSGANVLTF; CDR3 DNA: TGTGCCAGCAGCTACTCTGGGGCCAACGTCCTGACTTTC
J gene: TRBJ2-7; clone size: few; D gene: NA; V gene: TRBV3-1; CDR3 protein: CASSQEAAAYEQYF; CDR3 DNA: TGTGCCAGCAGCCAAGAAGCGGCAGCCTACGAGCAGTACTTC
J gene: TRBJ2-1; clone size: few; D gene: NA; V gene: TRBV7-9; CDR3 protein: CASSLARVGYNEQFF; CDR3 DNA: TGTGCCAGCAGCTTAGCGCGGGTGGGGTACAATGAGCAGTTCTTC
J gene: TRBJ2-7; clone size: NA; D gene: TRBD1; V gene: TRBV5-8; CDR3 protein: CASSLVGTGVTHEQYF; CDR3 DNA: TGTGCCAGCAGCTTGGTCGGGACAGGGGTCACCCACGAGCAGTACTTC